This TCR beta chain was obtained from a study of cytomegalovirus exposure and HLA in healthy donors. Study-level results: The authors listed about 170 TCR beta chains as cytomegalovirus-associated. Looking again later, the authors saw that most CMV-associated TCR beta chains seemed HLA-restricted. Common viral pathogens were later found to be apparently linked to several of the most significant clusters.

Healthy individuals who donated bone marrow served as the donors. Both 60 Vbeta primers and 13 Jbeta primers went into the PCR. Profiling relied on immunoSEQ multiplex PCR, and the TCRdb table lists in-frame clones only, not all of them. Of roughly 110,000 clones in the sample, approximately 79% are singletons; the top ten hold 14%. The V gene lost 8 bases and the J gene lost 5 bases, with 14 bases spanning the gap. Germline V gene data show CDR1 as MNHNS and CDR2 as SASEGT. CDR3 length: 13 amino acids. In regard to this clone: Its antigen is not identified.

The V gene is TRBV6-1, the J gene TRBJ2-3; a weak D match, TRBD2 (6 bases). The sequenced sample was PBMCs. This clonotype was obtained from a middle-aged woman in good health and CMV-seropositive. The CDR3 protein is CASPALGGDTQYF. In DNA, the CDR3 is TGTGCCAGCCCGGCTCTGGGGGGAGATACGCAGTATTTT.